These 21 T cell receptor beta chains share one sample of origin, sequenced in a study of blood T cells in healthy people across ages. Through a sample-barcoded 5' primer and a J-beta primer mix, a second PCR was run for roughly 7 to 12 cycles. From the 5' RACE reads, TCRdb called clonotypes with MiXCR, one entry per CDR3 protein. The sample has around 1,700,000 distinct CDR3 sequences; 28% are singletons. The sequenced material came from blood. The receptors stem from a woman aged 25 to 45 in good health.

This clonotype appeared many times. The chain uses TRBV20-1 and TRBJ2-7; D remains ambiguous. Looked up from germline, CDR1 is DFQATT and CDR2 is SNEGSKA (reference sequence). CDR3 length: 12 amino acids. Trimming removed 4 bases from V and 2 bases from J, with 9 bases in between. The CDR3 here is CSATSGTYEQYF. DNA for the CDR3: TGCAGTGCTACTAGTGGAACCTACGAGCAGTACTTC.

This clonotype was recorded only once. The junction departs from the called germline gene at one end, perhaps through a read error. The rearrangement links TRBV5-1 to TRBJ2-5, with a possible D match to TRBD2 (5 bases). Germline CDR1 and CDR2: SGHRS and YFSETQ. The CDR3 runs 12 residues. CDR3 DNA: TGCGCCAGCAGCTTGGTAGGTATGGAGCGGTTCTTC. As protein: CASSLVGMERFF.

The chain is built from TRBV6-5 and TRBJ1-1; D possibly corresponds to TRBD1 (6 bases). CDR3 length equals 15 residues. Germline V gene lookup returns CDR1 MNHEY and CDR2 SVGAGI. Trimming removed 5 bases at V and 4 bases at J, with 17 bases between. The CDR3 is CASSDKTLRGTEAFF. The CDR3 nucleotides read TGTGCCAGCAGTGACAAGACTCTCAGGGGCACTGAAGCTTTCTTT.

To note about this clonotype: This sequence may be a read error, since a much larger clone differs from it by one base. This chain links TRBV6-2 or TRBV6-3 with TRBJ2-2; TRBD1 matches at 9 bases. This CDR3 region has 15 residues. Looked up from germline, CDR1 is MNHEY and CDR2 is SVGEGT. The CDR3 loop reads CASSPGDRDTGERFF. CDR3 DNA: TGTGCCAGCAGTCCAGGGGACAGGGACACCGGGGAGCGGTTTTTT.

This chain connects TRBV19 to TRBJ1-1; TRBD1 might be the D (5 bases). The ends were cut back, 0 bases at V and 1 base at J, with 15 bases in the middle. The CDR3 has 17 amino acids. From germline, CDR1 is LNHDA and CDR2 SQIVND (reference sequence). The CDR3 is CASSIDLIRGGNTEAFF. The DNA of the CDR3 is TGTGCCAGTAGTATAGACTTGATAAGGGGAGGGAACACTGAAGCTTTCTTT.

The chain recombines TRBV6-6 with TRBJ1-6; tentatively, D is TRBD1 (6 bases). Trimming removed 6 bases from V and 10 bases from J, with 16 bases in between. There are 14 residues in the CDR3. Germline V gene sequence: CDR1 MNHNY, CDR2 SVGAGI (reference sequence). The CDR3, as DNA: TGTGCCAGCAGGACGACAGGAACGGGGTCACCCCTCCACTTT. Encoded protein: CASRTTGTGSPLHF.

V is TRBV27 and J is TRBJ2-5; 8 bases map to TRBD2. This CDR3 has 14 residues. Germline V gives CDR1 MNHEY, CDR2 SMNVEV (reference sequence). V shed 5 bases, J shed 6 bases, and the junction held 8 bases outside the gene matches. The CDR3 here is CASSLNRGGQTQYF. The CDR3 DNA sequence: TGTGCCAGCAGTCTAAATCGGGGGGGGCAGACCCAGTACTTC.

The chain combines TRBV12-3 or TRBV12-4 with TRBJ1-2; TRBD1 aligns across 9 bases. V was pared by 5 bases and J by 3 bases, with 7 bases of the junction left unmatched. There are 15 residues in the CDR3. This CDR3 is CASSDTGGWDYGYTF. CDR3 sequence (DNA): TGTGCCAGCAGTGATACAGGGGGCTGGGACTATGGCTACACCTTC.

This clonotype was detected once. The chain combines TRBV5-5 with TRBJ2-1; D gene ambiguous. V lost 2 bases and J 13 bases, leaving 13 bases between the germline ends. Germline V gene lookup returns CDR1 SGHKS and CDR2 YYEKEE (reference sequence). This CDR3 is built from 12 residues. CDR3 protein: CASSFESETQFF. The CDR3 DNA sequence: TGTGCCAGCAGCTTTGAGTCGGAGACCCAGTTCTTC.

V usage is TRBV2 and J usage is TRBJ1-5, with 8 positions matching TRBD1. With V trimmed by 8 bases and J by 3 bases, 6 bases remained unmatched. This CDR3 spans 14 amino acids. Germline V CDR1 and CDR2: SNHLY, FYNNEI. CDR3 amino acids: CASGWTGTNQPQHF. Written as DNA, the CDR3 is TGTGCCAGCGGTTGGACAGGGACCAATCAGCCCCAGCATTTT.

As concerns this clonotype: A much larger clone lies one base from this, so it may be a read error. V usage is TRBV7-2 and J usage is TRBJ2-1; D might be TRBD1 (6 bases). Germline values: CDR1 SGHTA, CDR2 FQGNSA. The CDR3 sequence is 13 residues long. CDR3 DNA: TGTGCCAGCAGCTACCGAGACAGGAATGGGCAGTTCTTC. Its protein is CASSYRDRNGQFF.

The gene calls are TRBV20-1 and TRBJ1-3; 7 bases match TRBD1. Trimming cost V 2 bases and J 2 bases; bases outside gene matches: 3. Germline assignment: CDR1 DFQATT and CDR2 SNEGSKA (reference sequence). This CDR3 region has 14 residues. CDR3 nucleotides: TGCAGTGCTAGATCAGGGGGACCTGGAAACACCATATATTTT. The encoded protein is CSARSGGPGNTIYF.

This clonotype has just a few counts. This chain uses TRBV18 with TRBJ2-5; the D is unclear. Judging by the DNA end, TRBJ2-7 fits better; the J call may be wrong. Germline V lookup: CDR1 KGHSH, CDR2 LQKENI. The CDR3 covers 12 residues. As DNA, the CDR3 is TGTGCCAGCTCTCCTTCCCTCTCCGAGCAGTACTTC. Translation: CASSPSLSEQYF.

The chain combines TRBV7-6 with TRBJ1-4; D is undetermined. The V end was cut by 2 bases, the J end by 3 bases, with 10 bases between. The CDR3 is 15 amino acids. CDR1 is SGHVS and CDR2 is FNYEAQ in the germline V gene. The CDR3 DNA is TGTGCCAGCAGCTTACGGGCAGCGCCTAATGAAAAACTGTTTTTT. It translates to CASSLRAAPNEKLFF.

This clonotype has a handful of counts. The rearrangement uses TRBV4-1 and TRBJ2-3, with D possibly called TRBD1 or TRBD2 (6 bases each). Trimming took 3 bases from V and 4 from J, leaving 14 bases between them. The CDR3 spans 15 residues. Germline CDR1 is MGHRA and CDR2 is YSYEKL. CDR3 bases: TGCGCCAGCAGCCATACGGGGGCATCCCCAGATACGCAGTATTTT. Translated, it gives CASSHTGASPDTQYF.

The chain couples TRBV4-2 to TRBJ2-1; the D gene is possibly TRBD2 (5 bases). V lost 1 base, J lost 4 bases, and 14 bases lay in between. In germline, CDR1 is LGHNA, CDR2 YNFKEQ. This CDR3 is 16 amino acids long. CDR3 sequence: CASSQGPRGSYNEQFF. CDR3 sequence (DNA): TGTGCCAGCAGCCAAGGTCCTCGGGGTTCATACAATGAGCAGTTCTTC.

The chain recombines TRBV7-6 with TRBJ2-7; D unresolved. The CDR3 is 16 amino acids. The V and J ends lost 2 bases and 0 bases respectively, with 14 bases between them. Germline CDR1 reads SGHVS; CDR2 reads FNYEAQ. In DNA, the CDR3 is TGTGCCAGCAGCTTAAGGCTAGGGCGCGGCTCCTACGAGCAGTACTTC. Translating gives CASSLRLGRGSYEQYF.

Comment on this clonotype: This may come from a read error, since a much larger clone is one base off. This rearrangement joins TRBV6-5 to TRBJ2-3, with D possibly TRBD2 on 5 matching bases. The CDR3 is 17 residues long. Germline assignment: CDR1 MNHEY and CDR2 SVGAGI. With 2 bases removed from V and 5 bases from J, the gap between germline ends came to 20 bases. The CDR3 nucleotides read TGTGCCAGCAGTTACGTTTCGTTGACTAAATCCATAGATACGCAGTATTTT. Its translation is CASSYVSLTKSIDTQYF.

This clonotype was observed at least ten times. In DNA, the CDR3 is TGCAGTGCTCCCGGGGACTTGAAAGAGACCCAGTACTTC. Protein sequence: CSAPGDLKETQYF. The chain is built from TRBV20-1 and TRBJ2-5, with D tentatively TRBD2 (6 bases). Germline assignment: CDR1 DFQATT and CDR2 SNEGSKA (reference sequence). The CDR3 spans 13 residues. Deletions cut 5 bases from V and 3 bases from J, with 13 bases between.

This clonotype was detected a few times. This chain uses TRBV29-1 with TRBJ2-3; 9 bases line up with TRBD2. Trimming removed 7 bases from V and 4 bases from J; junction bases left unmatched: 9. This CDR3 comprises 14 residues. Germline loops: CDR1 SQVTM, CDR2 ANQGSEA. The CDR3 coding sequence is TGCAGCGCCGGGACTAGCATAATCGCAGATACGCAGTATTTT. Its translation: CSAGTSIIADTQYF.

V usage is TRBV27 and J usage is TRBJ1-2; the D gene is possibly TRBD1 (6 bases). CDR1 and CDR2 from the germline V gene are MNHEY and SMNVEV (reference sequence). This CDR3 spans 15 amino acids. Trimming pared 0 bases from V and 7 bases from J, leaving 15 bases between. CDR3 sequence reads: CASSLSGTPRSGYTF. DNA of the CDR3: TGTGCCAGCAGTTTATCAGGGACACCCAGAAGTGGCTACACCTTC.